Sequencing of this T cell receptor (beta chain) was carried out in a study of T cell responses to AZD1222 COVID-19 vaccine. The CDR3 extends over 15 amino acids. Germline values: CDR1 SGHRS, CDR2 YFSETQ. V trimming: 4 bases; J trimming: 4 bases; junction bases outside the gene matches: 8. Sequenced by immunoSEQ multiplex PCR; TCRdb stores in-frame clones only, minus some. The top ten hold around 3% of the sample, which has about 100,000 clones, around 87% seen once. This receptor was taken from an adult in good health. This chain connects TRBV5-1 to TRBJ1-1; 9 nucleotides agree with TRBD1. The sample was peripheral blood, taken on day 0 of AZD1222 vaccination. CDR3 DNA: TGCGCCAGCAGCCGCGGGACAGGGTTAATCACTGAAGCTTTCTTT. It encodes CASSRGTGLITEAFF.